A single sample gave rise to the 19 T cell receptor beta chains below, sequenced in a study of blood T cell repertoires in COVID-19. Using immunoSEQ multiplex PCR, the repertoire was profiled, and TCRdb retains in-frame clones only, with some absent. Counted here are some 180,000 clones, about 77% occurring once; the ten biggest clones make up 2.5% to 3%. The sample taken for sequencing was peripheral blood. Receptor source: a woman aged 80 or over with active or convalescent COVID-19.

The chain combines TRBV5-1 with TRBJ1-4; D is unclear. Germline V gene data show CDR1 as SGHRS and CDR2 as YFSETQ. The V end was cut by 0 bases, the J end by 5 bases, with 11 bases between. CDR3 length: 15 amino acids. This CDR3 reads CASSLEAGTNEKLFF. The CDR3 region has the DNA TGCGCCAGCAGCTTGGAGGCAGGAACGAATGAAAAACTGTTTTTT. Full variable domain (rest looked up from reference TRBV5-1 and TRBJ1-4): KAGVTQTPRYLIKTRGQQVTLSCSPISGHRSVSWYQQTPGQGLQFLFEYFSETQRNKGNFPGRFSGRQFSNSRSEMNVSTLELGDSALYLCASSLEAGTNEKLFFGSGTQLSVL.

The chain recombines TRBV28 with TRBJ1-6; possible D gene TRBD1, 6 bases. In germline, CDR1 is MDHEN, CDR2 SYDVKM. The V gene lost 1 base and the J gene lost 4 bases, with 11 bases spanning the gap. This CDR3 contains 16 residues. The CDR3 loop is CASSLLGGGYNSPLHF. In nucleotides, the CDR3 is TGTGCCAGCAGTTTATTAGGGGGGGGGTATAATTCACCCCTCCACTTT. The full variable domain, its missing parts supplied by reference TRBV28 and TRBJ1-6, is DVKVTQSSRYLVKRTGEKVFLECVQDMDHENMFWYRQDPGLGLRLIYFSYDVKMKEKGDIPEGYSVSREKKERFSLILESASTNQTSMYLCASSLLGGGYNSPLHFGNGTRLTVT.

This clone was detected a few times. This chain joins TRBV7-8 and TRBJ2-5, with D uncertain. The germline V gene has CDR1 SGHVS and CDR2 FQNEAQ. This CDR3 is 11 amino acids long. The germline V and J ends were trimmed by 5 bases and 7 bases, with 8 bases remaining between them. The CDR3 coding sequence is TGTGCCAGCAGCCGAGAAGCGACCCAGTACTTC. It is translated as CASSREATQYF.

This clone was seen a few times. V usage is TRBV5-1 and J usage is TRBJ1-2, with TRBD1 matching over 8 bases. The ends lost 2 bases at V and 4 bases at J; junction bases unmatched: 10. This CDR3 comprises 16 residues. Germline V gives CDR1 SGHRS, CDR2 YFSETQ. DNA for the CDR3: TGCGCCAGCAGCTTTAACAGGGGGTCGGGATCCTATGGCTACACCTTC. Translated, it gives CASSFNRGSGSYGYTF.

The V gene is TRBV6-2 or TRBV6-3, the J gene TRBJ2-7; D may be TRBD1 (5 bases). Trimming took off 2 bases at V and 2 bases at J, with 10 bases between the two ends. CDR3 length equals 14 residues. Germline assignment: CDR1 MNHEY and CDR2 SVGEGT. Here the CDR3 DNA reads TGTGCCAGCAGTTACGACAGTCCTCCCTACGAGCAGTACTTC. This sequence encodes CASSYDSPPYEQYF.

The genes are TRBV6-2 or TRBV6-3 and TRBJ2-3; D is unresolved. This CDR3 is built from 12 residues. CDR1 and CDR2 (germline): MNHEY, SVGEGT. The V gene lost 1 base and the J gene lost 6 bases, with 5 bases spanning the gap. DNA for the CDR3: TGTGCCAGCAGTTACTGGGCGGATACGCAGTATTTT. Residues: CASSYWADTQYF.

The rearrangement uses TRBV4-1 and TRBJ1-2; 9 bases are shared with TRBD1. With V trimmed by 4 bases and J by 6 bases, 12 bases remained unmatched. The CDR3 covers 16 residues. CDR1 is MGHRA and CDR2 is YSYEKL in the germline V gene. The CDR3 loop reads CASSRPGTGFTDGYTF. The CDR3 region has the DNA TGCGCCAGCAGCCGCCCCGGGACAGGGTTTACGGATGGCTACACCTTC.

CDR3 bases: TGTGCCAGCATGGTTCGAGCGACCGTCTCCTACGAGCAGTACTTC. It translates to CASMVRATVSYEQYF. This chain links TRBV27 with TRBJ2-7; D uncertain. The germline V gene encodes CDR1 MNHEY and CDR2 SMNVEV (reference sequence). This CDR3 has 15 residues. V lost 7 bases to trimming and J lost 0 bases, with 16 bases between them.

The genes are TRBV4-3 and TRBJ1-2; 9 bases are shared with TRBD1. Germline-derived CDR1 and CDR2 are LGHNA and YSLEER. Trimming cost V 3 bases and J 6 bases; bases outside gene matches: 8. The CDR3 is made up of 15 amino acids. CDR3 amino acids: CASSQDYRGQNGYTF. The CDR3 nucleotides are TGCGCCAGCAGCCAGGACTACAGGGGGCAAAATGGCTACACCTTC.

The chain is built from TRBV29-1 and TRBJ1-3; D call uncertain. The CDR3 has 13 residues. The V gene's germline CDR1 is SQVTM and CDR2 ANQGSEA. CDR3 in DNA: TGCAGGAAACAGCGGAGCTCTGGAAACACCATATATTTT. Its protein product is CRKQRSSGNTIYF.

The rearrangement links TRBV6-5 to TRBJ1-3; 8 bases fit TRBD1. After removal of 5 bases from V and 2 bases from J, the junction contained 5 bases not matched to a gene. CDR1 and CDR2 from the germline V gene are MNHEY and SVGAGI. The length of the CDR3 is 15 residues. In nucleotides, the CDR3 is TGTGCCAGCAGTCACAGGGGGAGCACTGGAAACACCATATATTTT. Translating gives CASSHRGSTGNTIYF.

V usage is TRBV6-5 and J usage is TRBJ2-2; tentatively, D is TRBD1 (5 bases). Trimming cost V 8 bases and J 7 bases, with 20 bases left between them. The germline V gene has CDR1 MNHEY and CDR2 SVGAGI. The CDR3 loop spans 15 amino acids. The CDR3 region is CASSKELGAGGELFF. CDR3 nucleotides: TGTGCCAGCTCAAAAGAGTTAGGGGCTGGCGGGGAGCTGTTTTTT.

The CDR3 sequence is CASSPGHPYNEQFF. CDR3 in DNA: TGTGCCAGCAGCCCCGGACACCCCTACAATGAGCAGTTCTTC. The chain recombines TRBV5-5 with TRBJ2-1, with D possibly matching TRBD1 (5 bases). With 4 bases removed from V and 2 bases from J, the gap between germline ends came to 10 bases. The CDR3 consists of 14 residues. Germline V gene lookup returns CDR1 SGHKS and CDR2 YYEKEE (reference sequence).

The V call is TRBV7-2, the J call TRBJ2-1; D possibly corresponds to TRBD1 (6 bases). In germline, CDR1 is SGHTA, CDR2 FQGNSA. CDR3 length: 16 amino acids. V gave up 3 bases and J gave up 3 bases, with 15 bases separating them. This chain's CDR3 is CASSFRGRGFYNEQFF. CDR3 bases: TGTGCCAGCAGCTTTAGGGGCAGGGGCTTCTACAATGAGCAGTTCTTC.

The sample holds one count of this clone. The CDR3 here is CASSLNRENIQYF. CDR3 in DNA: TGTGCCAGCAGCTTGAACAGGGAAAACATTCAGTACTTC. The chain joins TRBV5-4 to TRBJ2-4; maybe TRBD1 (6 bases). The V gene's germline CDR1 is SGHNT and CDR2 YYREEE (reference sequence). V was shortened by 1 base and J by 5 bases, with 7 bases between the two germline ends. This CDR3 region has 13 residues.

DNA for the CDR3: TGTGCCAGCAGTTCTTACATGGGACAGGGTCCAATAATCTATAATTCACCCCTCCACTTT. Amino acids: CASSSYMGQGPIIYNSPLHF. The chain uses TRBV27 and TRBJ1-6; 9 bases agree with TRBD1. Germline values: CDR1 MNHEY, CDR2 SMNVEV (reference sequence). The CDR3 is made up of 20 amino acids. V lost 4 bases and J lost 3; bases outside the gene matches: 16.

The J gene is TRBJ1-1, the V gene TRBV28, with D tentatively TRBD1 (5 bases). Germline V gene sequence: CDR1 MDHEN, CDR2 SYDVKM. V lost 1 base to trimming and J lost 4 bases, with 13 bases between them. The CDR3 sequence is 15 residues long. The CDR3 spells CASSLYRNLGTEAFF. As DNA, the CDR3 is TGTGCCAGCAGTTTATACAGGAATCTGGGCACTGAAGCTTTCTTT. The variable domain in full, completed from reference TRBV28 and TRBJ1-1, reads DVKVTQSSRYLVKRTGEKVFLECVQDMDHENMFWYRQDPGLGLRLIYFSYDVKMKEKGDIPEGYSVSREKKERFSLILESASTNQTSMYLCASSLYRNLGTEAFFGQGTRLTVV.

This clone was observed once. The V gene is TRBV11-2, the J gene TRBJ2-3; 10 nucleotides agree with TRBD2. This CDR3 has 16 amino acids. V trimming: 5 bases; J trimming: 5 bases; junction bases outside the gene matches: 10. Germline CDR1 reads SGHAT; CDR2 reads FQNNGV. The CDR3 protein is CASSPRIAGGLDTQYF. The CDR3 coding sequence is TGTGCCAGCAGCCCCAGGATAGCGGGGGGCCTAGATACGCAGTATTTT. The complete variable domain, with remaining parts taken from reference TRBV11-2 and TRBJ2-3, reads EAGVAQSPRYKIIEKRQSVAFWCNPISGHATLYWYQQILGQGPKLLIQFQNNGVVDDSQLPKDRFSAERLKGVDSTLKIQPAKLEDSAVYLCASSPRIAGGLDTQYFGPGTRLTVL.

The rearrangement uses TRBV5-6 and TRBJ1-2; 8 bases are a match to TRBD1. Trimming took 5 bases from V and 4 from J; bases not matched to a gene: 10. The CDR3 has 15 amino acids. Germline CDR1 is SGHDT and CDR2 is YYEEEE. The CDR3 sequence is CASSLTGTGIYGYTF. CDR3 nucleotides: TGTGCCAGCAGTTTGACCGGGACAGGAATCTATGGCTACACCTTC.